This TCR beta chain was obtained from a study of technical replicates of blood from several donors. Germline CDR1 and CDR2: SGDLS and YYNGEE. The CDR3 spans 12 residues. The ends were cut back, 0 bases at V and 7 bases at J, with 8 bases in the middle. TCRdb keeps only in-frame clones here, not all; method: immunoSEQ multiplex PCR. Among about 71,000 clones, over 85% were seen once, and the ten largest hold around 0.37%. The receptor's source is a human donor in good health. The sequenced sample consisted of T cells isolated from PBMCs. The chain recombines TRBV9 with TRBJ2-7; TRBD2 is a possible D gene (5 bases). CDR3 in amino acids: CASSVVPGEQYF. Here the CDR3 DNA reads TGTGCCAGCAGCGTAGTACCGGGAGAGCAGTACTTC.